Presented here are 27 T cell receptor beta chains from one specimen sequenced in a study of blood T cell repertoires in COVID-19. The protocol was immunoSEQ multiplex PCR, while the TCRdb copy is restricted to in-frame clones and leaves out a portion. Of 180,000 or so clones in the sample, 70% to 90% were seen once. The sequenced sample consisted of peripheral blood. These receptor sequences come from a man aged 35-49 years who had recovered from COVID-19.

The chain employs TRBV2 and TRBJ2-3; weak D call: TRBD1 (6 bases). Germline V gene data show CDR1 as SNHLY and CDR2 as FYNNEI. V lost 7 bases and J lost 3, with 17 bases in between. The CDR3 length is 15 residues. As DNA, the CDR3 is TGTGCCAGCACTCAACTTACAGGGACAACAGATACGCAGTATTTT. It is translated as CASTQLTGTTDTQYF.

The V and J genes are TRBV28 and TRBJ2-2, with a tentative D call TRBD2 (5 bases). Per germline, CDR1 MDHEN and CDR2 SYDVKM. Trimming took 3 bases from V and 7 from J, leaving 9 bases between them. The CDR3 runs 13 residues. CDR3 loop: CASSLIEGGELFF. In DNA form, the CDR3 reads TGTGCCAGCAGTTTGATAGAGGGCGGGGAGCTGTTTTTT.

This chain joins TRBV7-2 and TRBJ1-4; 7 bases map to TRBD1. CDR3 length: 16 residues. CDR1 and CDR2 (germline): SGHTA, FQGNSA. Trimming at V came to 5 bases and at J to 2 bases, leaving 8 bases not matched to a gene. DNA of the CDR3: TGTGCCAGCAGCCCTAACACAGGGGCGACTAATGAAAAACTGTTTTTT. Translation gives CASSPNTGATNEKLFF.

The chain carries TRBV18 and TRBJ2-2; D not certain. There are 14 residues in the CDR3. The ends were cut back, 3 bases at V and 1 base at J, with 6 bases in the middle. Germline lookup yields CDR1 KGHSH and CDR2 LQKENI. CDR3 amino acids: CASSPQENTGELFF. The CDR3 DNA reads TGTGCCAGCTCACCGCAGGAGAACACCGGGGAGCTGTTTTTT.

The chain is built from TRBV4-2 and TRBJ2-5; 11 nucleotides match TRBD2. After removal of 1 base from V and 5 bases from J, the junction contained 9 bases not matched to a gene. The CDR3 extends over 17 amino acids. Germline loops: CDR1 LGHNA, CDR2 YNFKEQ. CDR3 in DNA: TGTGCCAGCAGCCAAGGAGAACCTAGCGGGGGGTGGGAGACCCAGTACTTC. It is translated as CASSQGEPSGGWETQYF.

V and J are TRBV28 and TRBJ1-1; 8 positions match TRBD1. V lost 7 bases and J lost 9; bases outside the gene matches: 13. The CDR3 length is 14 residues. Germline V gene lookup returns CDR1 MDHEN and CDR2 SYDVKM. CDR3 coding DNA: TGTGCCAGCACTTTGACAGGGGTCCAAATGCAAGCTTTCTTT. Amino acids: CASTLTGVQMQAFF.

This clone has only a few counts. This chain uses TRBV5-6 with TRBJ2-2, with D hard to call. CDR3 length: 14 residues. Trimming took off 7 bases at V and 1 base at J, with 11 bases between the two ends. Germline CDR1 is SGHDT and CDR2 is YYEEEE. Here the CDR3 reads CASRAPVNTGELFF. CDR3 coding DNA: TGTGCCAGCCGAGCCCCTGTGAACACCGGGGAGCTGTTTTTT.

The chain joins TRBV5-6 to TRBJ2-7; maybe TRBD1 (6 bases). Deletions cut 0 bases from V and 3 bases from J, with 13 bases between. Germline V gene sequence: CDR1 SGHDT, CDR2 YYEEEE. CDR3 length equals 15 residues. Here the CDR3 DNA reads TGTGCCAGCAGCTTGGAGACAGGCCCCCTCTACGAGCAGTACTTC. As protein: CASSLETGPLYEQYF.

V usage is TRBV9 and J usage is TRBJ2-2, with TRBD2 identical over 11 bases. CDR1 is SGDLS and CDR2 is YYNGEE in the germline V gene. The CDR3 spans 15 residues. J lost 6 bases, V lost 4 bases, and 5 bases had no gene match. The CDR3 spells CASSPISGGAGELFF. The CDR3 DNA sequence: TGTGCCAGCAGCCCCATTAGCGGGGGGGCCGGGGAGCTGTTTTTT.

Comment on this clone: Germline is not matched at one junction end, which may reflect a read error. The rearrangement links TRBV7-9 to TRBJ1-3; unclear D gene. The CDR3 runs to 12 residues. Per the germline V gene, CDR1 is SEHNR and CDR2 is FQNEAQ (reference sequence). CDR3 amino acids: CASSLGGDTIYF. CDR3 in DNA: TGTGCCAGCAGCCTGGGTGGAGACACCATATATTTT.

This chain links TRBV4-1 with TRBJ2-5, with 12 bases aligning to TRBD2. V lost 6 bases to trimming and J lost 3 bases; unmatched junction nucleotides: 11. The CDR3 contains 17 residues. Per germline, CDR1 MGHRA and CDR2 YSYEKL. The CDR3, as DNA: TGCGCCAGCAGTCATATAACCGCTAGCGGGGGGGAAGAGACCCAGTACTTC. Encoded protein: CASSHITASGGEETQYF.

The chain recombines TRBV6-1 with TRBJ1-1; D gene uncertain. The CDR3 contains 12 residues. The V end lost 2 bases, the J end lost 6 bases, and 7 bases lay between the germline ends. Germline V gene lookup returns CDR1 MNHNS and CDR2 SASEGT. CDR3 loop: CASSEIVAEAFF. Written as DNA, the CDR3 is TGTGCCAGCAGTGAAATTGTCGCTGAAGCTTTCTTT.

V and J are TRBV7-2 and TRBJ1-1, with a weak D call TRBD1 (5 bases). Deletions cut 1 base from V and 7 bases from J, with 13 bases between. This CDR3 spans 14 amino acids. Per germline, CDR1 SGHTA and CDR2 FQGNSA. CDR3 nucleotides: TGTGCCAGCAGCTTAGATAGTTCGGGGGATGAAGCTTTCTTT. Residues: CASSLDSSGDEAFF.

The chain combines TRBV6-5 with TRBJ2-2; D call uncertain. CDR1 is MNHEY, CDR2 SVGAGI, per germline. The CDR3 extends over 14 amino acids. Deletions cut 7 bases from V and 0 bases from J, with 9 bases between. The CDR3 nucleotides are TGTGCCAGCAACCCCACAACGAACACCGGGGAGCTGTTTTTT. Its protein product is CASNPTTNTGELFF.

The chain joins TRBV27 to TRBJ2-3; TRBD2 matches 10 bases. This CDR3 has 16 residues. Trimming took 5 bases from V and 2 from J; bases not matched to a gene: 7. Looked up from germline, CDR1 is MNHEY and CDR2 is SMNVEV (reference sequence). CDR3 coding DNA: TGTGCCAGCAGTCGGCTAGCGGGGGACTACACAGATACGCAGTATTTT. This encodes CASSRLAGDYTDTQYF.

This clone showed up just a few times. The chain combines TRBV25-1 with TRBJ1-6; no clear D gene. CDR3 length equals 13 residues. Germline V gives CDR1 MGHDK, CDR2 SYGVNS. V gave up 5 bases and J gave up 3 bases, with 5 bases separating them. The CDR3 DNA sequence: TGTGCCAGCAGTACAGTCTATAATTCACCCCTCCACTTT. Its translation: CASSTVYNSPLHF.

V gene TRBV4-2 combines with J gene TRBJ2-3; 12 nucleotides match TRBD2. Germline CDR1 reads LGHNA; CDR2 reads YNFKEQ. The V segment lost 1 base and the J segment 7 bases; nucleotides outside the gene matches: 9. The CDR3 loop spans 17 amino acids. The CDR3: CASSQAELAGGRNTQYF. DNA for the CDR3: TGTGCCAGCAGCCAAGCAGAGCTAGCGGGAGGGAGAAATACGCAGTATTTT.

This clone was observed a few times. This chain uses TRBV28 with TRBJ2-2; TRBD2 matches at 9 bases. Germline V gene data show CDR1 as MDHEN and CDR2 as SYDVKM. With V trimmed by 6 bases and J by 0 bases, 2 bases remained unmatched. This CDR3 has 15 residues. The CDR3 is CASRSSGANTGELFF. CDR3 sequence (DNA): TGTGCCAGCAGATCTAGCGGGGCGAACACCGGGGAGCTGTTTTTT. The variable domain in full, with the rest retrieved from reference TRBV28 and TRBJ2-2, is DVKVTQSSRYLVKRTGEKVFLECVQDMDHENMFWYRQDPGLGLRLIYFSYDVKMKEKGDIPEGYSVSREKKERFSLILESASTNQTSMYLCASRSSGANTGELFFGEGSRLTVL.

The chain uses TRBV12-3 or TRBV12-4 and TRBJ1-1; D ambiguous. The V and J ends lost 3 bases and 8 bases respectively, with 13 bases between them. CDR3 length: 13 residues. CDR3 nucleotides: TGTGCCAGCAGTTTCCGACTAAATTTAGAAGCTTTCTTT. Protein: CASSFRLNLEAFF.

V and J are TRBV4-3 and TRBJ1-4; D unclear. The CDR3 has 13 residues. Germline V gene sequence: CDR1 LGHNA, CDR2 YSLEER. Trimming cost V 0 bases and J 7 bases, with 6 bases left between them. CDR3 protein: CASSQESSEKLFF. The DNA of the CDR3 is TGCGCCAGCAGCCAAGAGTCGTCTGAAAAACTGTTTTTT.

The chain carries TRBV29-1 and TRBJ1-2; 9 bases fit TRBD1. The V gene end was trimmed by 1 base and the J gene end by 3 bases; junction bases not matched to a gene: 3. From germline, CDR1 is SQVTM and CDR2 ANQGSEA. The CDR3 runs to 14 residues. The CDR3 here is CSVEGWDRDYGYTF. CDR3 DNA: TGCAGCGTTGAAGGCTGGGACAGGGACTATGGCTACACCTTC.

The chain has TRBV7-2 and TRBJ2-1; D may be TRBD1 (6 bases). The CDR3 is 15 residues long. Germline V gene data show CDR1 as SGHTA and CDR2 as FQGNSA. V shed 2 bases and J shed 6 bases, with 14 bases lying between them. CDR3 bases: TGTGCCAGCAGCTTAACAGGGAGTGGTGGCAATGAGCAGTTCTTC. Its protein product is CASSLTGSGGNEQFF. Drawing the rest from reference TRBV7-2 and TRBJ2-1, the complete variable domain is GAGVSQSPSNKVTEKGKDVELRCDPISGHTALYWYRQSLGQGLEFLIYFQGNSAPDKSGLPSDRFSAERTGGSVSTLTIQRTQQEDSAVYLCASSLTGSGGNEQFFGPGTRLTVL.

This chain links TRBV4-1 with TRBJ1-5; D perhaps matches TRBD1 (5 bases). The CDR3 is 16 residues long. The V end lost 1 base, the J end lost 0 bases, and 10 bases lay between the germline ends. The germline CDR1 and CDR2 sequences are MGHRA and YSYEKL. The CDR3 DNA sequence: TGCGCCAGCAGCCAAGTCTGGACATATAGCAATCAGCCCCAGCATTTT. Translation: CASSQVWTYSNQPQHF.

This clone was counted once. This chain uses TRBV6-5 with TRBJ1-1, with D hard to call. This CDR3 comprises 16 residues. Between the trimmed V and J ends, which lost 0 bases and 1 base, there was a span of 12 bases. Germline assignment: CDR1 MNHEY and CDR2 SVGAGI. The CDR3 sequence: CASSYSISRQNTEAFF. The CDR3, as DNA: TGTGCCAGCAGTTACTCGATTTCCCGACAGAACACTGAAGCTTTCTTT.

V and J are TRBV30 and TRBJ1-1, with D perhaps matching TRBD1 (5 bases). Trimming pared 4 bases from V and 5 bases from J, leaving 14 bases between. Germline V gene sequence: CDR1 GTSNPN, CDR2 SVGIG (reference sequence). The CDR3 contains 13 residues. CDR3 sequence (DNA): TGTGCCTGGATTAGCAGGGCGCGAACTGAAGCTTTCTTT. It yields the protein CAWISRARTEAFF.

This rearrangement joins TRBV6-6 to TRBJ2-7, with 8 bases fitting TRBD1. Germline V gives CDR1 MNHNY, CDR2 SVGAGI (reference sequence). Losses at the gene ends were 6 bases for V and 6 bases for J; bases not matched to a gene: 7. The length of the CDR3 is 13 residues. CDR3 nucleotides: TGTGCCAGCAGACGGACAGGGTACAGCGAGCAGTACTTC. It is translated as CASRRTGYSEQYF.

The chain carries TRBV24-1 and TRBJ1-5; no clear D. V was trimmed by 7 bases and J by 5 bases, leaving 11 bases between them. The length of the CDR3 is 13 residues. Germline V gene data show CDR1 as KGHDR and CDR2 as SFDVKD. CDR3 in DNA: TGTGCCACCAGGCAGAATCTAGATCAGCCCCAGCATTTT. Its translation: CATRQNLDQPQHF.